These 9 T cell receptor beta chains came from one sample sequenced in a study of T cells after yellow fever vaccination. TCRdb independently ran MiXCR on the 5' RACE reads; one entry per CDR3 protein. This sample has under 400,000 distinct CDR3 sequences, with around 10% found just once. Here the sequenced sample was PBMCs, taken on the day of the first yellow fever vaccination. All receptors come from a man younger than 35 who received the YFV17D yellow fever vaccine.

CDR3 sequence (DNA): TGTGCCAGCAGCCCCACCGGAACTAGAGCTCACGAGCAGTACGTC. Protein product: CASSPTGTRAHEQYV. This chain connects TRBV6-2 or TRBV6-3 to TRBJ2-7, with D tentatively TRBD2 (5 bases). Germline V gene lookup returns CDR1 MNHEY and CDR2 SVGEGT. The CDR3 loop spans 15 amino acids. V lost 6 bases to trimming and J lost 5 bases, with 20 bases between them.

This rearrangement joins TRBV10-3 to TRBJ2-2; TRBD1 or TRBD2 may be the D gene (6 bases each). Per the germline V gene, CDR1 is ENHRY and CDR2 is SYGVKD. The CDR3 has 15 amino acids. V gave up 4 bases and J gave up 6 bases, with 15 bases separating them. CDR3 nucleotides: TGTGCCATCAGTGGTGGTGGGGGGCGAGCCGGGGAGCTGTTTTTT. Encoded protein: CAISGGGGRAGELFF.

The chain carries TRBV5-1 and TRBJ1-3, with D possibly being TRBD1 (5 bases). Trimming left V 4 bases short and J 0 bases short, with 8 bases between. Germline CDR1 reads SGHRS; CDR2 reads YFSETQ. The CDR3 spans 14 residues. The CDR3 reads CASSAGISGNTIYF. CDR3 nucleotide sequence: TGCGCCAGCAGCGCAGGGATCTCTGGAAACACCATATATTTT.

The table lists this clonotype with a few counts. The chain recombines TRBV6-2 or TRBV6-3 with TRBJ2-6; tentatively, D is TRBD1 (6 bases). V was pared by 2 bases and J by 0 bases, with 20 bases between. CDR3 size: 20 residues. Per the germline V gene, CDR1 is MNHEY and CDR2 is SVGEGT. The CDR3 DNA reads as TGTGCCAGCAGTTACATTGGGGGCGTCTCTCTCAGCTCTGGGGCCAACGTCCTGACTTTC. It specifies CASSYIGGVSLSSGANVLTF.

V gene TRBV28 combines with J gene TRBJ1-1, with D unclear. CDR3 size: 13 residues. Germline V gives CDR1 MDHEN, CDR2 SYDVKM. V gave up 3 bases and J gave up 1 base, with 6 bases separating them. The DNA for the CDR3 is TGTGCCAGCAGTTTCGTAGAGAACACTGAAGCTTTCTTT. This encodes CASSFVENTEAFF.

The CDR3 sequence: CASSSATGRGDYGYTF. The CDR3 coding sequence is TGTGCCAGCAGCTCCGCCACAGGGAGAGGAGACTATGGCTACACCTTC. The V call is TRBV7-9, the J call TRBJ1-2; D might be TRBD1 (6 bases). The CDR3 is made up of 16 amino acids. Deletions cut 4 bases from V and 3 bases from J, with 18 bases between. CDR1 and CDR2 (germline): SEHNR, FQNEAQ (reference sequence).

This clonotype has a handful of counts. The rearrangement uses TRBV12-3 or TRBV12-4 and TRBJ2-7; 13 bases line up with TRBD2. The CDR3 runs to 15 residues. V lost 3 bases, J lost 5 bases, and 4 bases stayed unmatched. CDR3 sequence: CASSLTSGGSHEQYF. In DNA form, the CDR3 reads TGTGCCAGCAGTTTGACTAGCGGGGGGTCGCACGAGCAGTACTTC.

This clonotype was found many times. The rearrangement joins TRBV6-4 to TRBJ2-2, with 7 bases identical to TRBD1. Germline CDR1 and CDR2: MRHNA and SNTAGT. After removal of 6 bases from V and 1 base from J, the junction contained 8 bases not matched to a gene. CDR3 length: 16 residues. This chain's CDR3 is CASSPQPGGNTGELFF. The CDR3 region has the DNA TGTGCCAGCAGCCCCCAGCCAGGGGGGAACACCGGGGAGCTGTTTTTT.

J is TRBJ1-3 and V is TRBV9, with 8 bases aligning to TRBD1. V gave up 3 bases and J gave up 3 bases; unmatched junction bases: 14. CDR3 size: 18 residues. Germline loops: CDR1 SGDLS, CDR2 YYNGEE. The CDR3: CASSEGGQDYTYGNTIYF. The CDR3 DNA reads as TGTGCCAGCAGCGAGGGGGGACAGGATTATACCTATGGAAACACCATATATTTT.